The 12 T cell receptor beta chains given below trace back to one sample, sequenced in a study of blood T cell repertoires in COVID-19. Sequenced by immunoSEQ multiplex PCR; TCRdb stores in-frame clones only, minus some. The sample carries around 360,000 clones, about 88% recorded once. Sequencing used PBMCs or T cells enriched from blood (not recorded which). The receptors derive from a woman aged 25 to 45 who had recovered from COVID-19.

V and J are TRBV5-1 and TRBJ2-1, with 9 bases lining up with TRBD2. The V and J ends lost 3 bases and 5 bases, in that order; junction bases with no gene match: 9. The V gene's germline CDR1 is SGHRS and CDR2 YFSETQ. CDR3 length: 16 amino acids. CDR3 nucleotide sequence: TGCGCCAGCAGCTGGGGTTTTAGCGGGGGTGACAATGAGCAGTTCTTC. Encoded protein: CASSWGFSGGDNEQFF.

The V and J genes are TRBV2 and TRBJ1-5; perhaps TRBD1 as D (6 bases). V lost 8 bases, J lost 2 bases, and 16 bases lay in between. The CDR3 length is 15 residues. Germline assignment: CDR1 SNHLY and CDR2 FYNNEI. CDR3 sequence: CASQTGRLGNQPQHF. In DNA form, the CDR3 reads TGTGCCAGCCAAACAGGGCGGTTAGGCAATCAGCCCCAGCATTTT.

The rearrangement links TRBV5-6 to TRBJ2-7; TRBD2 is a possible D gene (5 bases). CDR3 length equals 12 residues. Germline CDR1 SGHDT, CDR2 YYEEEE. The V gene lost 4 bases and the J gene lost 2 bases, with 7 bases spanning the gap. This CDR3 is CASSLTTYEQYF. As DNA, the CDR3 is TGTGCCAGCAGCCTGACTACCTACGAGCAGTACTTC. The whole variable domain, remainder taken from reference TRBV5-6 and TRBJ2-7, is DAGVTQSPTHLIKTRGQQVTLRCSPKSGHDTVSWYQQALGQGPQFIFQYYEEEERQRGNFPDRFSGHQFPNYSSELNVNALLLGDSALYLCASSLTTYEQYFGPGTRLTVT.

The V gene is TRBV27, the J gene TRBJ2-3, with 7 nucleotides matching TRBD1. CDR3 size: 14 residues. Germline V gives CDR1 MNHEY, CDR2 SMNVEV (reference sequence). The V gene end was trimmed by 8 bases and the J gene end by 6 bases; junction bases not matched to a gene: 11. The CDR3 DNA reads TGTGCCAGCTGGGGCGAGGGGGCATGGGATACGCAGTATTTT. Translated, it gives CASWGEGAWDTQYF.

CDR3 in DNA: TGTGCCAGCAGTTACTCGACTGCGGGTAAGGCTGAAGCTTTCTTT. It encodes CASSYSTAGKAEAFF. This sequence joins TRBV6-5 and TRBJ1-1; D is ambiguous. V was clipped by 0 bases and J by 6 bases, with 14 bases between them. The CDR3 runs 15 residues. CDR1 is MNHEY and CDR2 is SVGAGI in the germline V gene.

CDR3 loop: CASREDRASRQPQHF. CDR3 nucleotides: TGTGCCAGTAGGGAGGACAGGGCGTCAAGGCAGCCCCAGCATTTT. This rearrangement joins TRBV19 to TRBJ1-5; 8 positions match TRBD1. Trimming at V came to 6 bases and at J to 7 bases, leaving 11 bases not matched to a gene. This CDR3 has 15 amino acids. Germline V gives CDR1 LNHDA, CDR2 SQIVND (reference sequence).

The chain recombines TRBV4-1 with TRBJ2-5; D remains unclear. The CDR3 totals 15 residues. Germline V gene lookup returns CDR1 MGHRA and CDR2 YSYEKL. Between the trimmed V and J ends, which lost 1 base and 5 bases, there was a span of 14 bases. As DNA, the CDR3 is TGCGCCAGCAGCCAAGTGCAAAGGAGCGAGGAGACCCAGTACTTC. Protein: CASSQVQRSEETQYF.

V and J are TRBV5-1 and TRBJ2-3, with TRBD2 identical over 7 bases. Germline CDR1 is SGHRS and CDR2 is YFSETQ. With V trimmed by 0 bases and J by 3 bases, 4 bases remained unmatched. CDR3 size: 15 residues. The DNA of the CDR3 is TGCGCCAGCAGCTTGGCCGCGGGAGTGACAGATACGCAGTATTTT. This gives the protein CASSLAAGVTDTQYF.

This chain connects TRBV18 to TRBJ1-3, with D hard to call. This CDR3 spans 15 amino acids. V lost 1 base and J lost 0, with 7 bases in between. In germline, CDR1 is KGHSH, CDR2 LQKENI. CDR3 nucleotide sequence: TGTGCCAGCTCACCACAGGAGAGCTCTGGAAACACCATATATTTT. This translates into CASSPQESSGNTIYF.

This rearrangement joins TRBV19 to TRBJ1-5, with 7 bases aligning to TRBD1. This CDR3 spans 14 amino acids. CDR1 and CDR2 (germline): LNHDA, SQIVND (reference sequence). The V segment lost 6 bases and the J segment 9 bases; nucleotides outside the gene matches: 11. The CDR3 protein is CASRTDRAAGPQHF. CDR3 sequence (DNA): TGTGCCAGTAGAACCGACAGGGCCGCAGGGCCCCAGCATTTT.

This chain uses TRBV27 with TRBJ2-2, with TRBD1 identical over 9 bases. Germline-derived CDR1 and CDR2 are MNHEY and SMNVEV (reference sequence). This CDR3 is 15 amino acids long. J lost 15 bases, V lost 6 bases, and 17 bases had no gene match. Here the CDR3 DNA reads TGTGCCAGCAGATTCTTGGGGCCGGGACAGGGAGTTTTGTTTTTT. Protein sequence: CASRFLGPGQGVLFF.

V usage is TRBV10-1 and J usage is TRBJ2-2; TRBD2 matches at 13 bases. This CDR3 has 15 amino acids. V shed 4 bases and J 6 bases; nucleotides not matched to a gene: 2. The germline gives CDR1 WNHNN, CDR2 SYGVQD (reference sequence). Written as DNA, the CDR3 is TGCGCCAGCAGTGCCGGGACTAGCGGGGCCGGGGAGCTGTTTTTT. Its protein product is CASSAGTSGAGELFF.